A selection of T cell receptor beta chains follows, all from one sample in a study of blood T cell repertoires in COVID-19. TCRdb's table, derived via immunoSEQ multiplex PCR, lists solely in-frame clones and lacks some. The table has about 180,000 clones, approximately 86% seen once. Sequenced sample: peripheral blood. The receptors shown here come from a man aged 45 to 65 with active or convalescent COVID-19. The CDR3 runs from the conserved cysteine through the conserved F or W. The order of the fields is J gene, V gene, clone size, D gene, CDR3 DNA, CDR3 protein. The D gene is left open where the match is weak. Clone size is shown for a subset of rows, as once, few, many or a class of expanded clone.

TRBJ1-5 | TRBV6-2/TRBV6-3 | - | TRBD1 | TGTGCCAGCAGCCTCGGGACAGGGTTGCTAGGAAATCAGCCCCAGCATTTT | CASSLGTGLLGNQPQHF
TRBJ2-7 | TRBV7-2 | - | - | TGTGCCAGCAGCTTCGGGCCCAGGGACGAGCAGTACTTC | CASSFGPRDEQYF
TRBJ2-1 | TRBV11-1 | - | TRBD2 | TGTGCCAGCAGCTTAGAGGGCGGGGGGTACAATGAGCAGTTCTTC | CASSLEGGGYNEQFF
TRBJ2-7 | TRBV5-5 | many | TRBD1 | TGTGCCAGCAGCCCTGAAACAGGGGCACCCTACGAGCAGTACTTC | CASSPETGAPYEQYF
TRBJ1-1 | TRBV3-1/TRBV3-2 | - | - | TGTGCCAGCAGCCAAGTGGAGGGTCTGGACGCTTTCTTT | CASSQVEGLDAFF
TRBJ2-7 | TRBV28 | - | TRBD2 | TGTGCCAGCAGCCCCGGGGGGAGCCCTGCCTACGAGCAGTACTTC | CASSPGGSPAYEQYF
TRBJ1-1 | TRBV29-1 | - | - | TGCAGCGTCCGGGACACTGAAGCTTTCTTT | CSVRDTEAFF
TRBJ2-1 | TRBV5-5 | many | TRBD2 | TGTGCCAGCACCCCGGGGGGGCAGCACAATGAGCAGTTCTTC | CASTPGGQHNEQFF
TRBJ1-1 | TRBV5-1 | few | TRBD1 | TGCGCCAGCAGCTTCCGGGACAGGGGTGAAGCTTTCTTT | CASSFRDRGEAFF
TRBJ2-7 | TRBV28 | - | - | TGTGCCAGCAGTCCGGGGGTTTTCTACGAGCAGTACTTC | CASSPGVFYEQYF
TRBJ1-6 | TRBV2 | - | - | TGTGCCAGCAATACCGGGATCTTACTAACCCTGCGAAATTCACCCCTCCACTTT | CASNTGILLTLRNSPLHF
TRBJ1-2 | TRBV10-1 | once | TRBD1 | TGCGCCAGCACCCCGACAGGGCACTTCTTAACCTACACCTTC | CASTPTGHFLTYTF
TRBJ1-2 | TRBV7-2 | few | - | TGTGCCAGCAGCCCCGGGGGGGGTGGGAACTATGGCTACACCTTC | CASSPGGGGNYGYTF
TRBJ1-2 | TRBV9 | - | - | TGTGCCAGCAGCGTAGTTGCCTCAGGTGGCTATGGCTACACCTTC | CASSVVASGGYGYTF
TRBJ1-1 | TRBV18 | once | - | TGTGCCAGCTCACCAGACAGTGAAGCTTTCTTT | CASSPDSEAFF
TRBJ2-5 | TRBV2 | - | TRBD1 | TGTGCCAGCAGTGGAGGCCTGACAGGGGGCTGGCAAGAGACCCAGTACTTC | CASSGGLTGGWQETQYF
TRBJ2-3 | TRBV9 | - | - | TGTGCCAGCAGCGTAGGTTACTCCACAGATACGCAGTATTTT | CASSVGYSTDTQYF